These 23 T cell receptor beta chains were sequenced from one sample in a study of shared clonotypes between healthy human individuals. Measured with immunoSEQ multiplex PCR; TCRdb has only the in-frame clones, and not every one. The repertoire holds a few hundred thousand clones, with 95% to 98% as singletons. The source material was naive CD4+ T cells sorted from blood. Subset: CD45RA+ positively selected. These TCRs come from a woman in her thirties in good health.

V gene TRBV10-3 combines with J gene TRBJ2-5, with TRBD1 matching over 8 bases. TRBJ2-7 matches the DNA end more closely, so the J call is doubtful. Germline CDR1 reads ENHRY; CDR2 reads SYGVKD. The CDR3 is made up of 16 amino acids. The CDR3 here is CAISESGRQGRYEQYF. The CDR3 DNA is TGTGCCATCAGTGAGTCGGGTCGACAGGGGAGGTACGAGCAGTACTTC.

This chain connects TRBV18 to TRBJ1-3, with 7 bases lining up with TRBD1. Germline CDR1 reads KGHSH; CDR2 reads LQKENI. This CDR3 comprises 16 residues. V trimming: 2 bases; J trimming: 2 bases; junction bases outside the gene matches: 6. CDR3 in DNA: TGTGCCAGCTCACCAGCCACAGGGGAAACTGGAAACACCATATATTTT. Residues: CASSPATGETGNTIYF.

The rearrangement uses TRBV6-5 and TRBJ2-7; a weak D match, TRBD2 (6 bases). Germline V gene lookup returns CDR1 MNHEY and CDR2 SVGAGI. Trimming pared 5 bases from V and 3 bases from J, leaving 17 bases between. CDR3 length equals 15 residues. CDR3 residues: CASSHDWGDLYEQYF. The CDR3, as DNA: TGTGCCAGCAGTCACGACTGGGGGGACCTCTACGAGCAGTACTTC.

The V call is TRBV5-4, the J call TRBJ2-5; D may be TRBD2 (5 bases). Trimming shortened V by 3 bases and J by 7 bases, and 25 bases separated the two germline ends. The CDR3 consists of 17 residues. CDR1 is SGHNT, CDR2 YYREEE, per germline (reference sequence). CDR3 coding DNA: TGTGCCAGCAGCTCCCGATCCAGCGGAGCCGCCTGGGGGACCCAGTACTTC. Protein sequence: CASSSRSSGAAWGTQYF.

The chain employs TRBV10-3 and TRBJ1-2; tentative D call: TRBD1 (5 bases). This CDR3 is built from 15 residues. The V gene lost 0 bases and the J gene lost 8 bases, with 16 bases spanning the gap. CDR1 is ENHRY, CDR2 SYGVKD, per germline. CDR3 sequence (DNA): TGTGCCATCAGTGAGTCGTGGGGGTCAACGGAGGGCTACACCTTC. It is translated as CAISESWGSTEGYTF.

V and J are TRBV19 and TRBJ2-7, with 11 bases that match TRBD2. Germline values: CDR1 LNHDA, CDR2 SQIVND (reference sequence). J gave up 0 bases and V 4 bases, and 5 bases lay outside the gene matches. The CDR3 runs to 16 residues. The CDR3, as DNA: TGTGCCAGTAGTAGGACTAGCGGGCCTAGCTCCTACGAGCAGTACTTC. Its protein product is CASSRTSGPSSYEQYF.

The chain is built from TRBV13 and TRBJ2-7, with 8 positions matching TRBD2. Trimming cost V 5 bases and J 2 bases; bases outside gene matches: 5. Germline V gene sequence: CDR1 PRHDT, CDR2 FYEKMQ (reference sequence). The CDR3 loop spans 14 amino acids. DNA for the CDR3: TGTGCCAGCAGCCGAAGGGGACTAGCCTACGAGCAGTACTTC. Its protein is CASSRRGLAYEQYF. Full variable domain (outside the CDR3, taken from reference TRBV13 and TRBJ2-7): AAGVIQSPRHLIKEKRETATLKCYPIPRHDTVYWYQQGPGQDPQFLISFYEKMQSDKGSIPDRFSAQQFSDYHSELNMSSLELGDSALYFCASSRRGLAYEQYFGPGTRLTVT.

The rearrangement joins TRBV4-1 to TRBJ2-1; 14 bases map to TRBD2. CDR1 and CDR2 from the germline V gene are MGHRA and YSYEKL. This CDR3 comprises 18 residues. The V segment lost 5 bases and the J segment 1 base; nucleotides outside the gene matches: 7. CDR3 nucleotides: TGCGCCAGCAGCGGCCGGACTAGCGGGAGGCTATCCTACAATGAGCAGTTCTTC. Protein product: CASSGRTSGRLSYNEQFF.

The chain recombines TRBV7-7 with TRBJ2-3; 7 bases agree with TRBD2. Unmatched junction bases numbered 3, after V lost 1 base and J lost 2 bases. CDR3 length: 15 residues. Germline assignment: CDR1 SSHAT and CDR2 FNYEAQ (reference sequence). The CDR3: CASSLGLADTDTQYF. DNA for the CDR3: TGTGCCAGCAGCTTAGGCCTAGCGGACACAGATACGCAGTATTTT.

For this clone: A junction end diverges from the germline sequence, so it may reflect a read error. The chain employs TRBV19 and TRBJ2-7; 9 bases agree with TRBD1. The CDR3 contains 15 residues. From germline, CDR1 is LNHDA and CDR2 SQIVND (reference sequence). The CDR3 protein is CASSLEDRGTYEQYF. The CDR3 DNA sequence: TGTGCCAGTAGTCTAGAGGACAGGGGAACCTACGAGCAGTACTTC.

The chain has TRBV15 and TRBJ2-7; D unclear. V shed 1 base and J shed 7 bases, with 8 bases lying between them. Germline CDR1 reads LNHNV; CDR2 reads YYDKDF (reference sequence). There are 12 residues in the CDR3. Here the CDR3 reads CATSRVGLEQYF. CDR3 DNA sequence: TGTGCCACCAGCAGAGTTGGTTTGGAGCAGTACTTC. The complete variable domain, with remaining parts taken from reference TRBV15 and TRBJ2-7, reads DAMVIQNPRYQVTQFGKPVTLSCSQTLNHNVMYWYQQKSSQAPKLLFHYYDKDFNNEADTPDNFQSRRPNTSFCFLDIRSPGLGDTAMYLCATSRVGLEQYFGPGTRLTVT.

The rearrangement joins TRBV6-5 to TRBJ1-5, with D possibly being TRBD1 (5 bases). The germline gives CDR1 MNHEY, CDR2 SVGAGI. There are 15 residues in the CDR3. Deletions cut 6 bases from V and 6 bases from J, with 18 bases between. The CDR3 coding sequence is TGTGCCAGCAGCCAGGCGTGGGACGGTACTCAGCCCCAGCATTTT. Translation gives CASSQAWDGTQPQHF.

The CDR3 DNA reads TGTGCCAGTAGTATGCAGAGCACCGGCTACACCTTC. Translation: CASSMQSTGYTF. V usage is TRBV19 and J usage is TRBJ1-2; D not resolved. CDR3 length: 12 residues. Germline-derived CDR1 and CDR2 are LNHDA and SQIVND (reference sequence). With 3 bases removed from V and 8 bases from J, the gap between germline ends came to 10 bases.

Concerning this clone: Other DNA sequences in this sample translate to the same CDR3. The chain is built from TRBV29-1 and TRBJ1-2; the D is unclear. V was pared by 6 bases and J by 2 bases, with 7 bases between. The germline CDR1 and CDR2 sequences are SQVTM and ANQGSEA. The CDR3 runs to 11 residues. In DNA form, the CDR3 reads TGCAGCGTCACAGCGAACTATGGCTACACCTTC. Its translation is CSVTANYGYTF.

The CDR3 DNA follows: TGTGCCAGCAGTTTATCTTACAATCCCTACGAGCAGTACTTC. Translated: CASSLSYNPYEQYF. The chain uses TRBV27 and TRBJ2-7; no firm D call. Germline V lookup: CDR1 MNHEY, CDR2 SMNVEV (reference sequence). This CDR3 has 14 residues. Trimming took off 0 bases at V and 2 bases at J, with 8 bases between the two ends.

This chain links TRBV18 with TRBJ2-6; no clear D. The ends were cut back, 4 bases at V and 0 bases at J, with 7 bases in the middle. This CDR3 has 15 amino acids. The germline CDR1 and CDR2 sequences are KGHSH and LQKENI. The CDR3 protein is CASSQGSSGANVLTF. CDR3 nucleotide sequence: TGTGCCAGCTCACAGGGATCCTCTGGGGCCAACGTCCTGACTTTC.

The CDR3 DNA sequence: TGCGCCAGCAGCCTCGACCAGGGCTTCAAGGGCAATCAGCCCCAGCATTTT. Encoded protein: CASSLDQGFKGNQPQHF. The genes are TRBV4-1 and TRBJ1-5, with TRBD1 as a possible D gene (5 bases). Trimming pared 4 bases from V and 2 bases from J, leaving 18 bases between. Germline CDR1 reads MGHRA; CDR2 reads YSYEKL. This CDR3 has 17 residues.

This clone has only one observation. This chain links TRBV5-1 with TRBJ2-7; 9 nucleotides align to TRBD2. The V segment lost 0 bases and the J segment 5 bases; nucleotides outside the gene matches: 3. Germline CDR1 and CDR2: SGHRS and YFSETQ. There are 14 residues in the CDR3. The DNA of the CDR3 is TGCGCCAGCAGCTTGGAGCGGGAGGTCCACGAGCAGTACTTC. This gives the protein CASSLEREVHEQYF. The whole variable domain, remainder taken from reference TRBV5-1 and TRBJ2-7, is KAGVTQTPRYLIKTRGQQVTLSCSPISGHRSVSWYQQTPGQGLQFLFEYFSETQRNKGNFPGRFSGRQFSNSRSEMNVSTLELGDSALYLCASSLEREVHEQYFGPGTRLTVT.

The V call is TRBV28, the J call TRBJ1-4; TRBD1 aligns across 9 bases. The V and J ends lost 4 bases and 7 bases, in that order; junction bases with no gene match: 7. CDR1 MDHEN and CDR2 SYDVKM come from the germline V gene. The CDR3 loop spans 15 amino acids. The CDR3 spells CASSSHRGRGEKLFF. The CDR3 DNA follows: TGTGCCAGCAGTTCCCACAGGGGGCGAGGTGAAAAACTGTTTTTT.

The chain has TRBV18 and TRBJ1-2; possible D gene TRBD1, 6 bases. There are 12 residues in the CDR3. V lost 6 bases to trimming and J lost 7 bases, with 12 bases between them. Germline assignment: CDR1 KGHSH and CDR2 LQKENI. The CDR3 reads CASSLPGAGYTF. The CDR3 DNA reads TGTGCCAGCTCCCTCCCGGGGGCTGGCTACACCTTC. Filled out from reference TRBV18 and TRBJ1-2, the complete variable domain reads NAGVMQNPRHLVRRRGQEARLRCSPMKGHSHVYWYRQLPEEGLKFMVYLQKENIIDESGMPKERFSAEFPKEGPSILRIQQVVRGDSAAYFCASSLPGAGYTFGSGTRLTVV.

The chain combines TRBV28 with TRBJ2-5, with unresolved D. The CDR3 consists of 16 residues. V was shortened by 2 bases and J by 2 bases, with 15 bases between the two germline ends. Germline V CDR1 and CDR2: MDHEN, SYDVKM. The CDR3 DNA is TGTGCCAGCAGTTTACCCGCCCTCCGTGAACAAGAGACCCAGTACTTC. Amino acids: CASSLPALREQETQYF.

The chain uses TRBV6-5 and TRBJ2-5, with 13 bases lining up with TRBD2. The CDR3 contains 12 residues. The trim removed 6 bases at V and 11 bases at J, leaving 3 bases unmatched. Germline CDR1 and CDR2: MNHEY and SVGAGI. The CDR3 loop is CASSGLAGEQYF. The DNA for the CDR3 is TGTGCCAGCAGCGGACTAGCGGGGGAGCAGTACTTC.

This clone was recorded only once. The same CDR3 is also encoded by other DNA sequences in this sample. The V and J genes are TRBV5-4 and TRBJ2-1, with D unresolved. The CDR3 has 15 amino acids. The germline V gene encodes CDR1 SGHNT and CDR2 YYREEE (reference sequence). V gave up 2 bases and J gave up 0 bases, with 9 bases separating them. Here the CDR3 DNA reads TGTGCCAGCAGCTTAGACCCTAGCTCCTACAATGAGCAGTTCTTC. Translated: CASSLDPSSYNEQFF.